This TCR beta chain was identified in a study of PD-1 blockade in classical Hodgkin lymphoma. Profiled with immunoSEQ multiplex PCR; TCRdb holds only in-frame clones, not every one. Among under 100,000 clones listed, about 93% were seen once. Each patient experienced a relapse that followed autologous stem cell transplantation, and brentuximab vedotin exposure varied. V gave up 3 bases and J gave up 7 bases; unmatched junction bases: 9. Germline V CDR1 and CDR2: MDHEN, SYDVKM. This CDR3 is 16 amino acids long. This sample comprised peripheral blood mononuclear cells (PBMCs), obtained before the second cycle of nivolumab. The TCR comes from a human donor with classical Hodgkin lymphoma. This chain links TRBV28 with TRBJ2-1; 10 nucleotides agree with TRBD2. CDR3 loop: CASSFLRGLARNEQFF. Written as DNA, the CDR3 is TGTGCCAGCAGTTTTCTCCGGGGACTAGCGAGAAATGAGCAGTTCTTC.